This T cell receptor beta chain was sequenced during a study of neurological immune-mediated disorders. Sequencing of 15-18 subjects in each run yielded over 170 million TCR-beta sequences. MiXCR was run by TCRdb on the 5' RACE reads, yielding one entry per CDR3 protein. The sample has some 57,000 distinct CDR3 sequences, roughly 3.5% seen once. This clonotype occurred many times. The CDR3 length is 14 residues. V trimming: 4 bases; J trimming: 2 bases; junction bases outside the gene matches: 5. Germline lookup yields CDR1 SGHRS and CDR2 YFSETQ. Source material: PBMCs. The TCR sequence derives from a woman aged 55 to 70 with multiple sclerosis. The rearrangement uses TRBV5-1 and TRBJ2-7; 8 bases fit TRBD1. This chain's CDR3 is CASSTRDRTYEQYF. In nucleotides, the CDR3 is TGCGCCAGCAGCACCCGGGACAGGACCTACGAGCAGTACTTC.